This T cell receptor (beta chain) appears in the sequencing data of a study of Ad26.COV2.S vaccination and SARS-CoV-2 variants. As for the study in general: The vaccine Ad26.COV2.S was put into the muscle once, or twice with 56 days between.

Treatment described: around 19 received Ad26.COV2.S at low or high dose, single or two shots; 5 received placebo; per-sample allocation not given. After the first vaccine or placebo injection, samples were drawn on day 63. Germline-derived CDR1 and CDR2 are SGHRS and YFSETQ. J lost 3 bases, V lost 6 bases, and 5 bases had no gene match. This CDR3 is built from 14 residues. Data came from immunoSEQ multiplex PCR; TCRdb stores just in-frame clones and leaves some out. The sample shows some 270,000 clones, 87% of them seen only once. For this clone: Antigen: not known.

Findings and caveats of the study: Assessments of TCR breadth and depth may have underestimated the total T cell responses. Placebo recipients showed lower spike-specific TCR breadth than vaccinees.

The TCR originated in a person between 18 and 59 years old who received the Ad26.COV2.S COVID-19 vaccine or a placebo. The input for sequencing was peripheral blood, taken in a trial of Ad26.COV2.S vaccine versus placebo. The gene calls are TRBV5-1 and TRBJ2-7, with TRBD1 identical over 11 bases. For the CDR3, the DNA is TGCGCCAGCACCCTTGGGACAGGGGGCTACGAGCAGTACTTC. Residues: CASTLGTGGYEQYF.